This T cell receptor (beta chain) came from a study of control samples from healthy donors and cancer patients. The protocol was immunoSEQ multiplex PCR, while the TCRdb copy is restricted to in-frame clones and leaves out a portion. The sample yields 350,000 to 450,000 clones, 75% to 95% seen once. CDR3 size: 16 residues. Trimming took 2 bases from V and 0 from J, leaving 13 bases between them. Germline loops: CDR1 MNHEY, CDR2 SVGEGT. The chain combines TRBV6-2 or TRBV6-3 with TRBJ1-1; no firm D call. The sequence was obtained from a middle-aged man with head and neck cancer. The source material was PBMCs. This CDR3 reads CASSYGRFGMNTEAFF. In DNA, the CDR3 is TGTGCCAGCAGTTACGGGCGCTTTGGCATGAACACTGAAGCTTTCTTT.